The 25 T cell receptor beta chains presented below share a single source sample, sequenced in a study of OX40 agonist ivuxolimab in advanced cancers. Receptor amplification or capture employed the immunoSEQ multiplex PCR assay. TCRdb's version of the immuneACCESS table is confined to in-frame rearrangements and falls short of the full clone set. An unresolved V gene accounts for under half of the shortfall where checked; the remainder is of unknown origin. For this sample there are around 95,000 clones; approximately 93% appear just once. Roughly 0.27% of the sample is taken by the ten largest. Source: CD4+ or CD8+ T cells sorted from blood, taken in a trial of the OX40 agonist ivuxolimab. The receptors were sampled from an adult with an advanced solid tumor such as melanoma, head and neck, liver or kidney cancer.

This chain joins TRBV7-2 and TRBJ2-3; no firm D call. Per the germline V gene, CDR1 is SGHTA and CDR2 is FQGNSA. CDR3 length equals 13 residues. The V end was cut by 0 bases, the J end by 2 bases, with 3 bases between. The DNA of the CDR3 is TGTGCCAGCAGCTTAGCGACCACAGATACGCAGTATTTT. This gives the protein CASSLATTDTQYF. The variable domain in full, with the rest retrieved from reference TRBV7-2 and TRBJ2-3, is GAGVSQSPSNKVTEKGKDVELRCDPISGHTALYWYRQSLGQGLEFLIYFQGNSAPDKSGLPSDRFSAERTGGSVSTLTIQRTQQEDSAVYLCASSLATTDTQYFGPGTRLTVL.

CDR3 loop: CASSENTENTEAFF. For the CDR3, the DNA is TGTGCCAGCAGTGAAAACACAGAGAATACTGAAGCTTTCTTT. The J gene is TRBJ1-1, the V gene TRBV2; no clear D. Germline values: CDR1 SNHLY, CDR2 FYNNEI. Trimming took 2 bases from V and 5 from J, leaving 12 bases between them. This CDR3 spans 14 amino acids.

This clone has more than one count but fewer than ten. The V and J genes are TRBV5-1 and TRBJ1-2; tentative D call: TRBD1 (6 bases). This CDR3 is built from 14 residues. Germline CDR1 and CDR2: SGHRS and YFSETQ. V lost 0 bases to trimming and J lost 7 bases, with 13 bases between them. This chain's CDR3 is CASSLAAGEGGYTF. CDR3 in DNA: TGCGCCAGCAGCTTGGCCGCAGGGGAGGGTGGCTACACCTTC.

The chain joins TRBV19 to TRBJ1-1; a possible D gene is TRBD1 (6 bases). This CDR3 spans 12 amino acids. V was shortened by 10 bases and J by 5 bases, with 14 bases between the two germline ends. CDR1 is LNHDA and CDR2 is SQIVND in the germline V gene (reference sequence). CDR3 DNA sequence: TGTGCCACCACAGGGTGGAGGACTGAAGCTTTCTTT. Amino acid sequence: CATTGWRTEAFF. The variable domain in full, with the rest retrieved from reference TRBV19 and TRBJ1-1, is DGGITQSPKYLFRKEGQNVTLSCEQNLNHDAMYWYRQDPGQGLRLIYYSQIVNDFQKGDIAEGYSVSREKKESFPLTVTSAQKNPTAFYLCATTGWRTEAFFGQGTRLTVV.

The chain carries TRBV28 and TRBJ1-4; 9 positions match TRBD1. Germline lookup yields CDR1 MDHEN and CDR2 SYDVKM. The CDR3 is 18 amino acids. Trimming removed 4 bases from V and 7 bases from J; junction bases left unmatched: 16. CDR3 nucleotide sequence: TGTGCCAGCAGTTCGGACCGGGACAGGGTGTTTTGGCTTGAAAAACTGTTTTTT. Its protein is CASSSDRDRVFWLEKLFF.

This chain links TRBV29-1 with TRBJ2-1; D not resolved. V lost 3 bases, J lost 5 bases, and 17 bases lay in between. Germline CDR1 reads SQVTM; CDR2 reads ANQGSEA. CDR3 length: 15 amino acids. CDR3 nucleotides: TGCAGCGTTGATGATCGTCGTTCGGCCCACAATGAGCAGTTCTTC. This encodes CSVDDRRSAHNEQFF.

This chain uses TRBV6-1 with TRBJ2-7, with D perhaps matching TRBD2 (7 bases). In germline, CDR1 is MNHNS, CDR2 SASEGT. The CDR3 is 15 residues long. V gave up 6 bases and J gave up 6 bases, with 21 bases separating them. As DNA, the CDR3 is TGTGCCAGCAGAGGTCGGACGGGGGGCCGGGTCGAGCAGTACTTC. Its translation: CASRGRTGGRVEQYF.

This clone was counted once. The chain combines TRBV6-6 with TRBJ1-2; D remains unclear. Germline V gives CDR1 MNHNY, CDR2 SVGAGI (reference sequence). V dropped 4 bases and J dropped 2 bases, with 11 bases sitting between them. CDR3 length: 14 residues. The CDR3 DNA reads as TGTGCCAGCAGTTTCAACTCGGGAAACTATGGCTACACCTTC. It yields the protein CASSFNSGNYGYTF.

The chain is built from TRBV5-1 and TRBJ2-3; D is unclear. This CDR3 has 14 residues. Germline V gene data show CDR1 as SGHRS and CDR2 as YFSETQ. V gave up 1 base and J gave up 3 bases, with 9 bases separating them. The CDR3: CASSLWMETDTQYF. In nucleotides, the CDR3 is TGCGCCAGCAGCTTGTGGATGGAGACAGATACGCAGTATTTT.

Here the CDR3 reads CAPPNFTRGSPLHF. The CDR3, as DNA: TGTGCCCCTCCGAATTTTACCCGGGGTTCACCCCTCCACTTT. This chain joins TRBV30 and TRBJ1-6; D unclear. The CDR3 has 14 residues. CDR1 GTSNPN and CDR2 SVGIG come from the germline V gene (reference sequence). Trimming removed 8 bases at V and 9 bases at J, with 20 bases between.

The chain has TRBV6-5 and TRBJ1-1; 7 nucleotides agree with TRBD1. Germline V CDR1 and CDR2: MNHEY, SVGAGI. V trimming: 5 bases; J trimming: 5 bases; junction bases outside the gene matches: 5. The CDR3 runs to 13 residues. CDR3 in amino acids: CASSPRQGTEAFF. CDR3 nucleotides: TGTGCCAGCAGTCCGAGACAGGGTACTGAAGCTTTCTTT.

The chain links TRBV15 to TRBJ2-5, with 8 bases that match TRBD1. CDR1 is LNHNV, CDR2 YYDKDF, per germline (reference sequence). This CDR3 has 15 residues. V was pared by 1 base and J by 3 bases, with 4 bases of the junction left unmatched. CDR3 DNA sequence: TGTGCCACCAGCAGAGGCCCGACAGGGGAAGAGACCCAGTACTTC. It encodes CATSRGPTGEETQYF.

V gene TRBV28 combines with J gene TRBJ2-3; TRBD2 agrees at 13 bases. The CDR3 sequence is 15 residues long. Trimming removed 6 bases from V and 6 bases from J; junction bases left unmatched: 6. CDR1 and CDR2 (germline): MDHEN, SYDVKM. The CDR3 DNA reads as TGTGCCAGCAGCGTACTAGCGGGGGGGCTTGATACGCAGTATTTT. Amino acids: CASSVLAGGLDTQYF. The full variable domain, its missing parts supplied by reference TRBV28 and TRBJ2-3, is DVKVTQSSRYLVKRTGEKVFLECVQDMDHENMFWYRQDPGLGLRLIYFSYDVKMKEKGDIPEGYSVSREKKERFSLILESASTNQTSMYLCASSVLAGGLDTQYFGPGTRLTVL.

J is TRBJ2-7 and V is TRBV5-4; no clear D. Germline CDR1 and CDR2: SGHNT and YYREEE (reference sequence). V was shortened by 1 base and J by 1 base, with 6 bases between the two germline ends. The CDR3 length is 13 residues. In DNA, the CDR3 is TGTGCCAGCAGCTTGACGCCTTCCTACGAGCAGTACTTC. It specifies CASSLTPSYEQYF. The whole variable domain, remainder taken from reference TRBV5-4 and TRBJ2-7, is ETGVTQSPTHLIKTRGQQVTLRCSSQSGHNTVSWYQQALGQGPQFIFQYYREEENGRGNFPPRFSGLQFPNYSSELNVNALELDDSALYLCASSLTPSYEQYFGPGTRLTVT.

The chain is built from TRBV19 and TRBJ2-3; perhaps TRBD2 as D (6 bases). V was trimmed by 6 bases and J by 0 bases, leaving 16 bases between them. CDR1 LNHDA and CDR2 SQIVND come from the germline V gene (reference sequence). This CDR3 spans 16 amino acids. CDR3 coding DNA: TGTGCCAGTAGACCGATCGGGGGATCTAGCACAGATACGCAGTATTTT. It translates to CASRPIGGSSTDTQYF. The variable domain in full, with the rest retrieved from reference TRBV19 and TRBJ2-3, is DGGITQSPKYLFRKEGQNVTLSCEQNLNHDAMYWYRQDPGQGLRLIYYSQIVNDFQKGDIAEGYSVSREKKESFPLTVTSAQKNPTAFYLCASRPIGGSSTDTQYFGPGTRLTVL.

J is TRBJ1-1 and V is TRBV15; D uncertain. The germline V gene encodes CDR1 LNHNV and CDR2 YYDKDF (reference sequence). V was cut by 3 bases and J by 2 bases, with 10 bases left in between. The CDR3 contains 14 residues. The CDR3, as DNA: TGTGCCACCAGCAGGACTACAAAAAACACTGAAGCTTTCTTT. Translated, it gives CATSRTTKNTEAFF. Complete variable domain (other parts from reference TRBV15 and TRBJ1-1): DAMVIQNPRYQVTQFGKPVTLSCSQTLNHNVMYWYQQKSSQAPKLLFHYYDKDFNNEADTPDNFQSRRPNTSFCFLDIRSPGLGDTAMYLCATSRTTKNTEAFFGQGTRLTVV.

This clone occurred once. This chain links TRBV2 with TRBJ2-1; TRBD2 matches at 9 bases. V gave up 6 bases and J gave up 10 bases; unmatched junction bases: 4. The CDR3 sequence is 12 residues long. Germline V gene lookup returns CDR1 SNHLY and CDR2 FYNNEI. The CDR3 reads CASRAGGEEQFF. CDR3 DNA sequence: TGTGCCAGCAGGGCGGGAGGGGAAGAGCAGTTCTTC.

This clone was counted once. V is TRBV19 and J is TRBJ1-1, with D possibly matching TRBD1 (5 bases). Trimming left V 5 bases short and J 3 bases short, with 10 bases between. Looked up from germline, CDR1 is LNHDA and CDR2 is SQIVND (reference sequence). This CDR3 is 13 amino acids long. The CDR3 protein is CASSLGRDTEAFF. The CDR3 DNA sequence: TGTGCCAGTAGTTTGGGGCGAGACACTGAAGCTTTCTTT.

Only one count was recorded for this clone. The chain joins TRBV6-5 to TRBJ1-2; TRBD1 agrees at 9 bases. Germline V gives CDR1 MNHEY, CDR2 SVGAGI. The CDR3 is 14 amino acids. Trimming removed 5 bases from V and 4 bases from J; junction bases left unmatched: 5. The CDR3 DNA follows: TGTGCCAGCAGTCACGGACAGGGGAGCTATGGCTACACCTTC. Translation: CASSHGQGSYGYTF.

The V gene is TRBV14, the J gene TRBJ2-1; the D call may be TRBD1 or TRBD2 (5 bases each). The CDR3 length is 17 residues. Trimming stripped 4 bases from V and 3 bases from J, with 19 bases between. Per the germline V gene, CDR1 is SGHDN and CDR2 is FVKESK. The CDR3 DNA follows: TGTGCCAGCAGCCCCCACGAGGGCCCCACAGGCTACAATGAGCAGTTCTTC. The encoded protein is CASSPHEGPTGYNEQFF.

The chain carries TRBV4-3 and TRBJ1-2; TRBD1 agrees at 7 bases. This CDR3 has 13 residues. The trim removed 1 base at V and 8 bases at J, leaving 4 bases unmatched. CDR1 and CDR2 from the germline V gene are LGHNA and YSLEER. As DNA, the CDR3 is TGCGCCAGCAGCCAAGTAGGGGGCTGGGGCTACACCTTC. It translates to CASSQVGGWGYTF.

The rearrangement links TRBV10-3 to TRBJ1-5; TRBD1 is a possible D gene (5 bases). CDR3 size: 15 residues. V was shortened by 0 bases and J by 11 bases, with 17 bases between the two germline ends. Per the germline V gene, CDR1 is ENHRY and CDR2 is SYGVKD. The DNA for the CDR3 is TGTGCCATCAGTGAGTCTGACAGCCGCCCCGCGGCCCAGCATTTT. It codes for CAISESDSRPAAQHF.

This chain uses TRBV4-3 with TRBJ2-2; the match to TRBD1 covers 7 bases. The junction had 9 bases not matched to a gene; V was cut back by 5 bases and J by 3 bases. This CDR3 is built from 16 residues. Per germline, CDR1 LGHNA and CDR2 YSLEER. CDR3 sequence reads: CASSTGQAPHTGELFF. For the CDR3, the DNA is TGCGCCAGCAGCACCGGACAGGCGCCTCACACCGGGGAGCTGTTTTTT.

The chain has TRBV28 and TRBJ1-2; D is unclear. The CDR3 has 13 amino acids. CDR1 MDHEN and CDR2 SYDVKM come from the germline V gene. Trimming removed 5 bases at V and 3 bases at J, with 10 bases between. The CDR3 sequence is CASSLNVDYGYTF. In DNA, the CDR3 is TGTGCCAGCAGTCTAAACGTAGACTATGGCTACACCTTC.

J is TRBJ2-3 and V is TRBV5-1; 14 nucleotides match TRBD2. CDR1 and CDR2 from the germline V gene are SGHRS and YFSETQ. This CDR3 region has 16 residues. The ends lost 3 bases at V and 3 bases at J; junction bases unmatched: 3. CDR3 bases: TGCGCCAGCAGCTCGGGACTAGCGGGAGTAACAGATACGCAGTATTTT. Translated, it gives CASSSGLAGVTDTQYF.